The 9 T cell receptor beta chains given below trace back to one sample, sequenced in a study of cytomegalovirus exposure and HLA in healthy donors (dated by TCRdb to the late 2010s). The library was produced with the immunoSEQ multiplex PCR assay. A mixture of 60 forward primers for TCR Vbeta segments and 13 reverse primers for TCR Jbeta segments was used in the multiplex PCR. This immuneACCESS table, as held by TCRdb, lists in-frame sequences with V and J called but not all clones. Of the missing ones, under half trace to an unresolved V gene in checked studies; the others have no known cause. The sample contains 130,000 or so clones, around 79% of them found a single time. The ten top clones hold 2.1% of the sample. Specimen: PBMCs. These receptors were collected from a woman between 40 and 55 years old in good health and CMV-seropositive.

The gene calls are TRBV18 and TRBJ2-7, with 8 bases lining up with TRBD2. The CDR3 totals 17 residues. J lost 3 bases, V lost 0 bases, and 10 bases had no gene match. Germline V CDR1 and CDR2: KGHSH, LQKENI. CDR3 residues: CASSPPGGTRSLYEQYF. Written as DNA, the CDR3 is TGTGCCAGCTCACCACCGGGCGGGACTAGAAGTCTCTACGAGCAGTACTTC.

By sample share, this clone is medium-sized. The chain has TRBV7-6 and TRBJ2-2, with D unresolved. Trimming pared 5 bases from V and 0 bases from J, leaving 7 bases between. Germline V CDR1 and CDR2: SGHVS, FNYEAQ. The CDR3 spans 14 residues. The CDR3 sequence: CASSEQANTGELFF. DNA of the CDR3: TGTGCCAGCAGCGAACAAGCGAACACCGGGGAGCTGTTTTTT.

The V and J genes are TRBV7-2 and TRBJ1-1; tentatively, D is TRBD1 (5 bases). The CDR3 sequence is 13 residues long. Germline CDR1 and CDR2: SGHTA and FQGNSA. The V gene lost 5 bases and the J gene lost 9 bases, with 16 bases spanning the gap. CDR3 protein: CASSLEGRGKAFF. The CDR3 nucleotides are TGTGCCAGCAGCCTAGAGGGGAGGGGTAAAGCTTTCTTT.

This clone came up once. The rearrangement uses TRBV2 and TRBJ1-5, with D perhaps TRBD1 (5 bases). Deletions cut 2 bases from V and 6 bases from J, with 11 bases between. CDR3 length: 14 amino acids. Germline CDR1 and CDR2: SNHLY and FYNNEI. CDR3 amino acids: CASSEWGGLQPQHF. The CDR3 DNA follows: TGTGCCAGCAGTGAATGGGGGGGTCTTCAGCCCCAGCATTTT.

The CDR3 spells CASSDGTSSQTQYF. CDR3 nucleotides: TGTGCCAGCAGCGACGGGACTAGCAGCCAGACCCAGTACTTC. The chain carries TRBV2 and TRBJ2-5, with 9 bases matching TRBD2. The CDR3 covers 14 residues. V lost 6 bases to trimming and J lost 6 bases; unmatched junction nucleotides: 8. Germline-derived CDR1 and CDR2 are SNHLY and FYNNEI. The entire variable domain, with the rest obtained from reference TRBV2 and TRBJ2-5, is as follows: EPEVTQTPSHQVTQMGQEVILRCVPISNHLYFYWYRQILGQKVEFLVSFYNNEISEKSEIFDDQFSVERPDGSNFTLKIRSTKLEDSAMYFCASSDGTSSQTQYFGPGTRLLVL.

The V gene is TRBV9, the J gene TRBJ2-3, with 16 nucleotides matching TRBD2. CDR1 and CDR2 from the germline V gene are SGDLS and YYNGEE. The CDR3 runs to 19 residues. J was trimmed by 0 bases and V by 4 bases; bases with no gene match: 8. The CDR3 reads CASSPMGLAGGISTDTQYF. For the CDR3, the DNA is TGTGCCAGCAGCCCCATGGGACTAGCGGGGGGGATTAGCACAGATACGCAGTATTTT.

The chain joins TRBV6-6 to TRBJ1-5; TRBD1 matches 8 bases. The CDR3 is 16 amino acids. Losses at the gene ends were 5 bases for V and 6 bases for J; bases not matched to a gene: 12. In germline, CDR1 is MNHNY, CDR2 SVGAGI (reference sequence). Written as DNA, the CDR3 is TGTGCCAGCAGTGCCCCCTCAGGGGGCGAGAGTCAGCCCCAGCATTTT. Its translation is CASSAPSGGESQPQHF.

The rearrangement uses TRBV5-1 and TRBJ1-2; maybe TRBD1 (6 bases). V shed 4 bases and J shed 8 bases, with 12 bases lying between them. CDR1 SGHRS and CDR2 YFSETQ come from the germline V gene. CDR3 size: 12 residues. The CDR3 DNA reads as TGCGCCAGCAGCCCGATACAGGGCGGCTACACCTTC. Amino acids: CASSPIQGGYTF.

The chain joins TRBV10-3 to TRBJ2-3, with TRBD2 identical over 7 bases. Per the germline V gene, CDR1 is ENHRY and CDR2 is SYGVKD. V was clipped by 8 bases and J by 1 base; unmatched bases: 3. CDR3 length equals 13 residues. The CDR3 protein is CAIGGGGTDTQYF. The DNA for the CDR3 is TGTGCCATCGGGGGGGGAGGCACAGATACGCAGTATTTT.